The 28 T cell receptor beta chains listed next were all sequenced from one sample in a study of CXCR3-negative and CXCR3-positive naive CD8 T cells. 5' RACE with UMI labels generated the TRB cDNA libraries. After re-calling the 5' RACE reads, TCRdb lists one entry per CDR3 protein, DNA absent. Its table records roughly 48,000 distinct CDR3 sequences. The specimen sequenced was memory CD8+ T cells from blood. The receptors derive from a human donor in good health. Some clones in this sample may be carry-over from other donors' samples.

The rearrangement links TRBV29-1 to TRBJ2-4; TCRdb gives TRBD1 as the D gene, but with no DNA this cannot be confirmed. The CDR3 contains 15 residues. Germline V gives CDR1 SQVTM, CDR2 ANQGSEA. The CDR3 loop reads CSVIQGAFSKNIQYF.

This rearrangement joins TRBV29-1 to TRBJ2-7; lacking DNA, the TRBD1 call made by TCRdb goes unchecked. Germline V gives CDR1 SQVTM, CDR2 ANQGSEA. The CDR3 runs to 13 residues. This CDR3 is CSVVTGHSYEQYF.

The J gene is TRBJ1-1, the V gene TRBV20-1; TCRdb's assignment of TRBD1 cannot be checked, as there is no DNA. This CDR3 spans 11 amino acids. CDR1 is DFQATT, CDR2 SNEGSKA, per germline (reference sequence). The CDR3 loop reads CSATPRTEAFF.

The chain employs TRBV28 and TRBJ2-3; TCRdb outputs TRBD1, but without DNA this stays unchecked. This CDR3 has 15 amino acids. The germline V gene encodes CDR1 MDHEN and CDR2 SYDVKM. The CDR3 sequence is CASSQWQGGTDTQYF.

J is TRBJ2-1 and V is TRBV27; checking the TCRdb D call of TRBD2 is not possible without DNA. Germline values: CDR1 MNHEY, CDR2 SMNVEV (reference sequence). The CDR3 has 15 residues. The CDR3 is CASSLSSGGDNEQFF.

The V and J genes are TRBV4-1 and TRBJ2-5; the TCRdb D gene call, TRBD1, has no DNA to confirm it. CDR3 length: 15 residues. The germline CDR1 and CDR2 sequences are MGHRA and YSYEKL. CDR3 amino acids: CASSQGGGGQETQYF.

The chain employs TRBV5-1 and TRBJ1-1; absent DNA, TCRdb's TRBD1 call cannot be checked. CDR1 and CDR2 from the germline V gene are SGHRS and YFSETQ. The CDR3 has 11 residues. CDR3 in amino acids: CASKEGAAAFF.

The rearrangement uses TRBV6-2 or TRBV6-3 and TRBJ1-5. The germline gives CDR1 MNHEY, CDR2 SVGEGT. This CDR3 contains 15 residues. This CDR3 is CASSYSLASNQPQHF.

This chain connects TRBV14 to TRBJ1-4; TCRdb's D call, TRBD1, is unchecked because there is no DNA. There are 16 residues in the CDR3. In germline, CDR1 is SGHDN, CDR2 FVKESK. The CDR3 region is CASSQAGQGDNEKLFF.

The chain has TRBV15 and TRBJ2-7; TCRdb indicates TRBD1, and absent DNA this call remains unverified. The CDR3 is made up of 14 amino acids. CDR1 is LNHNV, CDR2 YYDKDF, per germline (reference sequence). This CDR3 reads CATSPPGQGAGQYF.

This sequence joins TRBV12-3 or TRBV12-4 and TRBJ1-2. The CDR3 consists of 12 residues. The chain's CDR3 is CASSLMEGGYTF.

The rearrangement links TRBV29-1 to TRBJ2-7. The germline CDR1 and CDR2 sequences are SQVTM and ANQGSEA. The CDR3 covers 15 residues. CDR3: CSVEAPGRGSYEQYF.

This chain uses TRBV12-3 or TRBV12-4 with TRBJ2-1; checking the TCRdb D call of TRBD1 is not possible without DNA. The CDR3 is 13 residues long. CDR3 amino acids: CASSLGQRETQYF.

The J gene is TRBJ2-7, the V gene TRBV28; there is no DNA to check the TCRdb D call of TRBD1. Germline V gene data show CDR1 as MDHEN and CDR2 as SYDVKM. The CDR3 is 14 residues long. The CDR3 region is CASSFPRGRYEQYF. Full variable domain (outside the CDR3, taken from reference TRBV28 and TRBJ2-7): DVKVTQSSRYLVKRTGEKVFLECVQDMDHENMFWYRQDPGLGLRLIYFSYDVKMKEKGDIPEGYSVSREKKERFSLILESASTNQTSMYLCASSFPRGRYEQYFGPGTRLTVT.

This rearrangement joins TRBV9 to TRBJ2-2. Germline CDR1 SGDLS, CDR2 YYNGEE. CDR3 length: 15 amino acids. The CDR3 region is CASSVGDRGTGELFF.

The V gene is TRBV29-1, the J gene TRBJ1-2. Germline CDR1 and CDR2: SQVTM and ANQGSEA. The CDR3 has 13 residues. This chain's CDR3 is CSVEDPGNYGYTF.

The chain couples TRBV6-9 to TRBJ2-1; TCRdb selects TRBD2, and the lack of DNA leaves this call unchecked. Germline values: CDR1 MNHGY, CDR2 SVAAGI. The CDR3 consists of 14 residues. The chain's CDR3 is CASSYLRLNNEQFF.

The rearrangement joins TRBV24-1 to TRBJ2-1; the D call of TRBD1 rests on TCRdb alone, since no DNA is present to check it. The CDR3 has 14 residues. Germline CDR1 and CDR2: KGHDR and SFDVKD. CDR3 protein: CATSDLGGRNEQFF.

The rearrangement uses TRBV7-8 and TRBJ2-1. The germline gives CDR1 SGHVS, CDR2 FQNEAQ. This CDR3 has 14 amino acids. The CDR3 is CASSLEGDLDEQFF.

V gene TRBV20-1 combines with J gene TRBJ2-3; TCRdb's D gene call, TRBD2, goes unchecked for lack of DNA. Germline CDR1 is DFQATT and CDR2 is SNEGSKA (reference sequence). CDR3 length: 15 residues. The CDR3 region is CSAPGLAGVADTQYF.

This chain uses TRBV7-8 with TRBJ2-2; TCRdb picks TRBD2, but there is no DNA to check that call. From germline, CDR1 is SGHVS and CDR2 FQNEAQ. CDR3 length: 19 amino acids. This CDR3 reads CASSLGTSGGIEVSGELFF.

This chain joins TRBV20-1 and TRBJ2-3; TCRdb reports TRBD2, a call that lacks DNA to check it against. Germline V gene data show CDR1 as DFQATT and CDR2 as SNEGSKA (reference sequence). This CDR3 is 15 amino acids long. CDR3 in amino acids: CSARPPSGVGDTQYF.

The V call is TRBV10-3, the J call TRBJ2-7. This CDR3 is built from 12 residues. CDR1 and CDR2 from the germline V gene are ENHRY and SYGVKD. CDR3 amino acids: CAISEEGYEQYF.

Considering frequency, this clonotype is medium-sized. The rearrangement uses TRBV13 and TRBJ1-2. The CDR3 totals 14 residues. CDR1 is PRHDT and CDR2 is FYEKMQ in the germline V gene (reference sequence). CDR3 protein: CASSQTPGNYGYTF.

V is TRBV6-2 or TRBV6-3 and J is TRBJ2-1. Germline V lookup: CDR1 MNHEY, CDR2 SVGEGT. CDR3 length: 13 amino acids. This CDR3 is CASSYDENERQFF.

CDR3 in amino acids: CASNRGPNSPLHF. The chain combines TRBV28 with TRBJ1-6; TCRdb picks TRBD1, but there is no DNA to check that call. From germline, CDR1 is MDHEN and CDR2 SYDVKM. The CDR3 totals 13 residues.

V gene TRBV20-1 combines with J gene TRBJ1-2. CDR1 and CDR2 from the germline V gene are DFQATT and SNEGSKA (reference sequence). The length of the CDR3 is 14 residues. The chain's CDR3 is CSARASDLEGGYTF.

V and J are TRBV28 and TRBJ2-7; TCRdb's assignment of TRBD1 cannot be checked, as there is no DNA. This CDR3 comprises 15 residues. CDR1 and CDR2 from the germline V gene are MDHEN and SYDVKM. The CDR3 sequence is CASSSQQGSSYEQYF.